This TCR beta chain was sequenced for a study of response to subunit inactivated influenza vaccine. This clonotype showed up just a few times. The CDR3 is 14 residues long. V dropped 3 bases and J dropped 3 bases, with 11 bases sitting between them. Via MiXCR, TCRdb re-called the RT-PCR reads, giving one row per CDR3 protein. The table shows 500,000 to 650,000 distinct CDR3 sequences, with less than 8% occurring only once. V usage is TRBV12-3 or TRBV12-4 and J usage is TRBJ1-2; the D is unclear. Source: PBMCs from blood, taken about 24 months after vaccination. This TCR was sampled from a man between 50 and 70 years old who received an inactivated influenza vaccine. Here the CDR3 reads CASSLGPPYYGYTF. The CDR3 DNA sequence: TGTGCCAGCAGTTTGGGCCCTCCTTACTATGGCTACACCTTC.